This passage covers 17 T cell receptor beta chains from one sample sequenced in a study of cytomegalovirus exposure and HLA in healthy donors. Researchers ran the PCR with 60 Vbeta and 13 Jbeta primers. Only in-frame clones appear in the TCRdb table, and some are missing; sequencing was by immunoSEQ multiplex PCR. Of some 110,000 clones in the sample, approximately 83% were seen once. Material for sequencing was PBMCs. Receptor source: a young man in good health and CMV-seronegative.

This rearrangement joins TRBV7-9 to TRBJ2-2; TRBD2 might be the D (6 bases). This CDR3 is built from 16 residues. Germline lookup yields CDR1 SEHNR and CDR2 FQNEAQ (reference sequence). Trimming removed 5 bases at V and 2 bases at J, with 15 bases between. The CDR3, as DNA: TGTGCCAGCAGCATCGAGCGGGTTACAAACACCGGGGAGCTGTTTTTT. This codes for CASSIERVTNTGELFF. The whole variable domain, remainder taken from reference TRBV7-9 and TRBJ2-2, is DTGVSQNPRHKITKRGQNVTFRCDPISEHNRLYWYRQTLGQGPEFLTYFQNEAQLEKSRLLSDRFSAERPKGSFSTLEIQRTEQGDSAMYLCASSIERVTNTGELFFGEGSRLTVL.

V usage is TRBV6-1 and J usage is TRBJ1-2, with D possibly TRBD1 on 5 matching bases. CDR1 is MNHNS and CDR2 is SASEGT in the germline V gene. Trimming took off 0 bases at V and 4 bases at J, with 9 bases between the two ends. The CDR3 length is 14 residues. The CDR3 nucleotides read TGTGCCAGCAGTGAAGCCGAGACAGCCTATGGCTACACCTTC. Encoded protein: CASSEAETAYGYTF.

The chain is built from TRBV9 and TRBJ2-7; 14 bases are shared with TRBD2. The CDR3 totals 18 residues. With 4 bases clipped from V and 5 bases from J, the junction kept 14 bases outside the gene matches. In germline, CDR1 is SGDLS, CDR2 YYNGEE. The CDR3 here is CASSSPGTSGSRGNEQYF. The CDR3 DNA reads TGTGCCAGCAGCTCCCCCGGGACTAGCGGGAGTCGGGGTAACGAGCAGTACTTC.

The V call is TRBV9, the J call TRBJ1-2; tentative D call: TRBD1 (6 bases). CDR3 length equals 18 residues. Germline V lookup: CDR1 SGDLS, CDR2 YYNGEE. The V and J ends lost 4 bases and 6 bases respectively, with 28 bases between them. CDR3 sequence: CASSTSHRRSVQGHGYTF. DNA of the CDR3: TGTGCCAGCAGCACGTCCCACCGGAGGTCAGTTCAGGGGCATGGCTACACCTTC.

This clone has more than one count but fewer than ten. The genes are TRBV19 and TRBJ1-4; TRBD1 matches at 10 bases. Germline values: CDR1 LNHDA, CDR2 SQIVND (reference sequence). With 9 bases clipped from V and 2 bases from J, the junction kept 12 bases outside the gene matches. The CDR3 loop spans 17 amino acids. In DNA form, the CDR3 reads TGTGCCAGCCGGGGACAGGGGATAGTTTGGACTAATGAAAAACTGTTTTTT. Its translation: CASRGQGIVWTNEKLFF.

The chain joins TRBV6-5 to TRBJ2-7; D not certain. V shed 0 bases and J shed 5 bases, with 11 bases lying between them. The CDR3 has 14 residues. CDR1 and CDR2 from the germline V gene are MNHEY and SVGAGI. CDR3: CASSYSPSANEQYF. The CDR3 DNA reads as TGTGCCAGCAGTTACTCGCCCAGCGCGAACGAGCAGTACTTC.

CDR3 region: CASSFWGQETQYF. CDR3 DNA sequence: TGCGCCAGCAGCTTTTGGGGGCAGGAGACCCAGTACTTC. The chain links TRBV5-1 to TRBJ2-5; possible D gene TRBD1, 6 bases. Germline-derived CDR1 and CDR2 are SGHRS and YFSETQ. This CDR3 contains 13 residues. Trimming cost V 2 bases and J 5 bases, with 10 bases left between them.

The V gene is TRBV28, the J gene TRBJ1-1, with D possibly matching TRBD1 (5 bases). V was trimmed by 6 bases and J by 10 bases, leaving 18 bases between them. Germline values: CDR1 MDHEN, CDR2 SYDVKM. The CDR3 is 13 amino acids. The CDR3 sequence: CASSPTPGRAAFF. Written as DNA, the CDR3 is TGTGCCAGCAGCCCCACACCGGGCAGGGCAGCTTTCTTT.

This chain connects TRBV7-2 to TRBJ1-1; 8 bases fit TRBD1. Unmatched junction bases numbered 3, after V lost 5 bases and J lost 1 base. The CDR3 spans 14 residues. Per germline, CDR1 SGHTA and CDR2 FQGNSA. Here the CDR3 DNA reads TGTGCCAGCAGCCGGGGACAGGAGAACACTGAAGCTTTCTTT. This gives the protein CASSRGQENTEAFF.

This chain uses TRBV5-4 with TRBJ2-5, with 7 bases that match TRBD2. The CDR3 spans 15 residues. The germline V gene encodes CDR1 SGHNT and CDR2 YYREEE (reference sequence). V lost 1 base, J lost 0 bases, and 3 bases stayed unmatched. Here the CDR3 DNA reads TGTGCCAGCAGCTTGACTAGCGCCAACCAAGAGACCCAGTACTTC. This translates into CASSLTSANQETQYF.

The CDR3 DNA sequence: TGTGCCAGTAGTATAGTGGGACAGGGGGCTCGGAACATTCAGTACTTC. Translating it yields CASSIVGQGARNIQYF. V gene TRBV19 combines with J gene TRBJ2-4, with 12 nucleotides matching TRBD1. V dropped 1 base and J dropped 7; count of bases not matched to a gene: 5. The germline V gene has CDR1 LNHDA and CDR2 SQIVND (reference sequence). CDR3 length: 16 amino acids.

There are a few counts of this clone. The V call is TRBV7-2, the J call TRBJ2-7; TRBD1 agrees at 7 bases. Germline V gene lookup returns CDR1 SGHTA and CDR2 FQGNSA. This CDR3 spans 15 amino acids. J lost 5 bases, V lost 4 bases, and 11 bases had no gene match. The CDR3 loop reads CASSSPEQGFNEQYF. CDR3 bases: TGTGCCAGCAGCTCACCCGAACAGGGGTTCAACGAGCAGTACTTC. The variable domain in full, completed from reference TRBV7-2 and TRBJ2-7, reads GAGVSQSPSNKVTEKGKDVELRCDPISGHTALYWYRQSLGQGLEFLIYFQGNSAPDKSGLPSDRFSAERTGGSVSTLTIQRTQQEDSAVYLCASSSPEQGFNEQYFGPGTRLTVT.

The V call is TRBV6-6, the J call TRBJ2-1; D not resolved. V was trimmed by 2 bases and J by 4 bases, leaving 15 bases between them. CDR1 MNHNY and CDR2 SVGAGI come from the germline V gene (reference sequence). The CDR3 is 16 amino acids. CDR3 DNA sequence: TGTGCCAGCAGTTACCGTCTACCCACCATTTACAATGAGCAGTTCTTC. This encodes CASSYRLPTIYNEQFF.

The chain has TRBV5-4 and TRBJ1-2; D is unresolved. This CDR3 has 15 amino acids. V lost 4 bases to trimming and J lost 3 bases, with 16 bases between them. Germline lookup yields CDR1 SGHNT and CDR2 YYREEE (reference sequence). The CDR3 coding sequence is TGTGCCAGCAGCCGAATAGGAGGGAATGACTATGGCTACACCTTC. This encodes CASSRIGGNDYGYTF.

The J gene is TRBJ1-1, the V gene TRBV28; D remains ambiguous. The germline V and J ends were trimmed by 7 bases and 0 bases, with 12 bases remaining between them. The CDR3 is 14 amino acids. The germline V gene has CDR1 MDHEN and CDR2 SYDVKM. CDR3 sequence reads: CASTLDGVNTEAFF. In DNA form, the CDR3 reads TGTGCCAGCACCCTTGACGGGGTGAACACTGAAGCTTTCTTT.

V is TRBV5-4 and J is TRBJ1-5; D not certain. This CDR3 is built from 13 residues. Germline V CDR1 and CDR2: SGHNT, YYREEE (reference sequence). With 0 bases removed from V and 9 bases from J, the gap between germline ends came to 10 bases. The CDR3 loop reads CASSLAGSGPQHF. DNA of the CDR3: TGTGCCAGCAGCTTGGCGGGATCGGGGCCCCAGCATTTT. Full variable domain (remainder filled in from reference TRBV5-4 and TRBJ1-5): ETGVTQSPTHLIKTRGQQVTLRCSSQSGHNTVSWYQQALGQGPQFIFQYYREEENGRGNFPPRFSGLQFPNYSSELNVNALELDDSALYLCASSLAGSGPQHFGDGTRLSIL.

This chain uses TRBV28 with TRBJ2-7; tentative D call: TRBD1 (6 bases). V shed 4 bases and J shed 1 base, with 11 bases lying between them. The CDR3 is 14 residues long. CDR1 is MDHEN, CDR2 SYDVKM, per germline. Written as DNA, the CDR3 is TGTGCCAGCAGTTCTCAAGGGGGATCCTACGAGCAGTACTTC. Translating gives CASSSQGGSYEQYF.